This TCR beta chain was sequenced during a study of patients and donors after allogeneic stem cell transplantation. TCRdb called the RT-PCR reads again in MiXCR, with one record for every CDR3 protein. The sample gives about 400,000 distinct CDR3 sequences, about a sixth of which show up once; roughly 7.2% is in the top ten. Germline V CDR1 and CDR2: MNHEY, SMNVEV (reference sequence). CDR3 length: 16 amino acids. After removal of 6 bases from V and 2 bases from J, the junction contained 10 bases not matched to a gene. The rearrangement joins TRBV27 to TRBJ2-1; 7 positions match TRBD2. Sequencing was performed on blood, either unsorted or a sorted T cell fraction (not recorded which). This receptor was obtained from a human donor who was either an allogeneic HSCT recipient or a stem cell or donor lymphocyte infusion donor (not recorded which). It is not recorded whose cells these are; they may come from a transplant donor. In DNA, the CDR3 is TGTGCCAGCAGGCGGGGGAGCGGGGCTACCTACAATGAGCAGTTCTTC. Amino acids: CASRRGSGATYNEQFF.